This T cell receptor beta chain appears in the sequencing data of a study of blood T cell repertoires in COVID-19. The overall study: Samples taken during acute and convalescent COVID-19 were collected in the United States, Italy and Spain. Sample material is recorded as cDNA or gDNA derived from T cells, B-cell-depleted T cells, or PBMCs.

The CDR3 sequence is 16 residues long. V lost 1 base to trimming and J lost 5 bases; unmatched junction nucleotides: 7. The V gene's germline CDR1 is SGHTA and CDR2 FQGTGA. Methods used by the authors: Counts of nucleated cells, estimated from reference gene primer amplification, were obtained. Assay: immunoSEQ multiplex PCR; the TCRdb copy retains only in-frame clones and omits some. Clone size and V and J calls were adopted from that table, with D and trimming inferred from the DNA. The repertoire holds 70,000 or so clones, with 85% to 90% as singletons. The V and J genes are TRBV7-3 and TRBJ2-1, with 8 bases matching TRBD2. The sequence came from a man between 65 and 80 years old with active or convalescent COVID-19. The sequencing sample was made of peripheral blood. The CDR3 protein is CASSLKGGRSHNEQFF. CDR3 nucleotide sequence: TGTGCCAGCAGCTTAAAGGGCGGGAGGTCCCACAATGAGCAGTTCTTC.